This entry is about one T cell receptor (beta chain). Its target is unknown. Some clones are missing from TCRdb's copy, which holds only in-frame ones; the method was immunoSEQ multiplex PCR. This sample has fewer than 900,000 clones, with roughly nine tenths found just once. The treatment is: 15 to 20 received Ad26.COV2.S at low or high dose, single or two shots; roughly 5 received placebo; per-sample allocation not given. On day 63 after the first injection, vaccine and placebo recipients gave samples. Expressing Wuhan-strain SARS-CoV-2 spike, an Ad26 vector served as the vaccine. The sample comes from a study of Ad26.COV2.S vaccination and SARS-CoV-2 variants. Study-level background: Trial arm assignment for the donor was COV1001 Ad26.COV2.S.

The ends lost 10 bases at V and 3 bases at J; junction bases unmatched: 8. CDR1 is ENHRY and CDR2 is SYGVKD in the germline V gene. The CDR3 has 13 amino acids. Findings and caveats of the study: In vaccinated individuals, spike-specific CD8+ and CD4+ T cell responses reportedly displayed substantial breadth. Similar non-spike TCR breadth was seen in vaccine and placebo recipients.

This sequence joins TRBV10-3 and TRBJ1-1; 7 bases fit TRBD1. The source is a person aged 18 to 65 who received the Ad26.COV2.S COVID-19 vaccine or a placebo. The sample was peripheral blood, taken in a trial of Ad26.COV2.S vaccine versus placebo. CDR3 sequence (DNA): TGTGCCACCCAGGGGGGGCTTGACACTGAAGCTTTCTTT. This gives the protein CATQGGLDTEAFF.